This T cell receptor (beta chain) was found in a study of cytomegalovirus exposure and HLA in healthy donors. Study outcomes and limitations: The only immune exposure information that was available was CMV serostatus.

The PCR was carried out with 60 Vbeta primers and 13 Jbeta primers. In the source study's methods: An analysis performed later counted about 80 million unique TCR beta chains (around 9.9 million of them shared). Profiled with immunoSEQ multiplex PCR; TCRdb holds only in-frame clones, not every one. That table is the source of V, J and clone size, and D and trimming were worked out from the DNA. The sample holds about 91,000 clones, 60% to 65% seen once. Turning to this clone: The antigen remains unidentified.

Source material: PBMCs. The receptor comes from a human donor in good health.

The CDR3 nucleotides are TGTGCCAGCAGTGAAGGAAGCAGGGGGAATGAGCAGTTCTTC. Protein: CASSEGSRGNEQFF. The V and J genes are TRBV6-5 and TRBJ2-1; the match to TRBD1 covers 7 bases. V lost 5 bases to trimming and J lost 7 bases; unmatched junction nucleotides: 8. The CDR3 covers 14 residues. CDR1 and CDR2 (germline): MNHEY, SVGAGI.